This T cell receptor (beta chain) was observed in a study of Ad26.COV2.S vaccination and SARS-CoV-2 variants. Study overall: Participant was drawn from the COV1001 Ad26.COV2.S trial arm. Study-wide findings and caveats: Researchers cautioned that TCR breadth and depth analyses may have underestimated total T cell responses.

Assay: immunoSEQ multiplex PCR; the TCRdb copy retains only in-frame clones and omits some. The table includes 300,000 to 350,000 clones, approximately 86% detected once. In the case of this clone: Its target is unknown.

The trim removed 6 bases at V and 1 base at J, leaving 5 bases unmatched. This CDR3 has 16 residues. Per the germline V gene, CDR1 is SGDLS and CDR2 is YYNGEE. Treatment here: 15 to 20 received Ad26.COV2.S at low or high dose, single or two shots; roughly 5 received placebo; per-sample allocation not given. Day 63 after the first injection of vaccine or placebo was the sampling time. Vaccination used an Ad26 vector expressing Wuhan-strain SARS-CoV-2 spike. The sequenced sample was peripheral blood, obtained in a trial of Ad26.COV2.S vaccine versus placebo. This receptor was obtained from a person aged 18-60 years who received the Ad26.COV2.S COVID-19 vaccine or a placebo. The chain joins TRBV9 to TRBJ2-2; 11 bases align to TRBD2. CDR3 DNA sequence: TGTGCCAGCACCCTAGCGGGGGGTTTGAACACCGGGGAGCTGTTTTTT. Its protein product is CASTLAGGLNTGELFF. The full variable domain, with the rest looked up from reference TRBV9 and TRBJ2-2, is DSGVTQTPKHLITATGQRVTLRCSPRSGDLSVYWYQQSLDQGLQFLIQYYNGEERAKGNILERFSAQQFPDLHSELNLSSLELGDSALYFCASTLAGGLNTGELFFGEGSRLTVL.